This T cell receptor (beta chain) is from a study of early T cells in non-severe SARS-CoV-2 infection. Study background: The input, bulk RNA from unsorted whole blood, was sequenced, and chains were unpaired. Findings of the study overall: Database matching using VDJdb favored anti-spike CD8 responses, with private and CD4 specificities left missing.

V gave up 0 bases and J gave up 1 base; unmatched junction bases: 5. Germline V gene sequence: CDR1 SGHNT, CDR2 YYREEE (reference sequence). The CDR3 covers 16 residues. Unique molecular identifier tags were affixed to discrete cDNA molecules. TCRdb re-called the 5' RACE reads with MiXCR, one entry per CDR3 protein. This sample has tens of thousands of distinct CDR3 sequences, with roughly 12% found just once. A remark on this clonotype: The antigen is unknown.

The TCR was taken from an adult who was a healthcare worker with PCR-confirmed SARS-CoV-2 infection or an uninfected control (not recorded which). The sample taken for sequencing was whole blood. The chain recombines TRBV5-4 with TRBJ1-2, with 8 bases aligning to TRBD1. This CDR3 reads CASSLETGADNYGYTF. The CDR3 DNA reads TGTGCCAGCAGCTTGGAGACAGGGGCGGATAACTATGGCTACACCTTC.